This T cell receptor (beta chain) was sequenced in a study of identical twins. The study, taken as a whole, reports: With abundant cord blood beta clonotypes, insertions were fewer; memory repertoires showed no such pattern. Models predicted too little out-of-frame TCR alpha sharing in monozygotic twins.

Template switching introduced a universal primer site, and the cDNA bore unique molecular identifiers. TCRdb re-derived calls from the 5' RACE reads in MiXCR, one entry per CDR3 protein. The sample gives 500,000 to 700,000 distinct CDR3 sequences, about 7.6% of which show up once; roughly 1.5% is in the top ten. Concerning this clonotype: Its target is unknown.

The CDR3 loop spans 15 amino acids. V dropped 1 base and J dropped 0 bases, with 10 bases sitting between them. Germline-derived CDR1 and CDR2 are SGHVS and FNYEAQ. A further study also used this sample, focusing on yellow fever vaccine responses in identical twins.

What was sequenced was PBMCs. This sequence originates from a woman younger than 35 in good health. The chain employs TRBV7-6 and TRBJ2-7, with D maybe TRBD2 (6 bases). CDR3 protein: CASSLDPTSSYEQYF. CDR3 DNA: TGTGCCAGCAGCTTAGACCCGACTAGCTCCTACGAGCAGTACTTC.